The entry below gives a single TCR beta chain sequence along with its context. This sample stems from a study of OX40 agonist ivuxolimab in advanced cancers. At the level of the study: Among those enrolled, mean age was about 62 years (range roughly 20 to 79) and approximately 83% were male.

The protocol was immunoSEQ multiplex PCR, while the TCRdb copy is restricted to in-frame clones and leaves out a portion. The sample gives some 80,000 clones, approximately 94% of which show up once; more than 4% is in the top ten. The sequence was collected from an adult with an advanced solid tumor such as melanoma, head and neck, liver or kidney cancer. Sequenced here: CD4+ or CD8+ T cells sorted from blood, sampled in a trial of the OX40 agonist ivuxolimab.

The CDR3 protein is CASSVTRRGEQYF. CDR3 bases: TGTGCCAGCAGCGTGACTAGACGAGGCGAGCAGTACTTC. V gene TRBV9 combines with J gene TRBJ2-7, with D possibly TRBD2 on 6 matching bases. Trimming cost V 2 bases and J 6 bases, with 12 bases left between them. Per germline, CDR1 SGDLS and CDR2 YYNGEE. The CDR3 is made up of 13 amino acids.